The clone carrying this TCR beta chain was seen just once. Authors' methods: Researchers report that nucleated cell counts were estimated from reference gene primer amplification. The method was immunoSEQ multiplex PCR; TCRdb's version includes in-frame clones alone and lacks a portion of them. For V, J and clone size, that table is used; D and trimming come from the DNA. The repertoire holds 150,000 to 200,000 clones, with around 80% as singletons. The CDR3 consists of 14 residues. Germline CDR1 and CDR2: MNHEY and SVGAGI. The V and J ends lost 4 bases and 3 bases respectively, with 12 bases between them. The data originate from a study of blood T cell repertoires in COVID-19. About the research overall: The United States, Italy and Spain provided the acute and convalescent COVID-19 samples. T cells, B-cell-depleted T cells, or PBMCs provided the cDNA or gDNA that served as material.

The J gene is TRBJ1-2, the V gene TRBV6-5; D is unclear. The sequenced material came from peripheral blood. This TCR came from a woman aged 80 or over with active or convalescent COVID-19. The CDR3 DNA reads TGTGCCAGCAGTTCCATACAACGGGACTATGGCTACACCTTC. The encoded protein is CASSSIQRDYGYTF.